This T cell receptor beta chain was observed in a study of blood T cell repertoires in COVID-19. Using immunoSEQ multiplex PCR, the repertoire was profiled, and TCRdb retains in-frame clones only, with some absent. The sample holds hundreds of thousands of clones; more than 75% are singletons and the top ten take over 2%. Those enrolled, adults aged about 18 to 89 years, came from about two dozen US areas. Germline-derived CDR1 and CDR2 are SGHAT and FQNNGV. The V end was cut by 1 base, the J end by 2 bases, with 12 bases between. The CDR3 is made up of 15 amino acids. J is TRBJ2-7 and V is TRBV11-2; D possibly corresponds to TRBD2 (6 bases). The sample taken for sequencing was PBMCs or T cells enriched from blood (not recorded which). The TCR was taken from a woman in her sixties in a cohort exposed to, infected with or recovered from COVID-19 (not recorded which). The CDR3 loop is CASSLAGGIAYEQYF. CDR3 nucleotides: TGTGCCAGCAGCTTAGCTGGCGGGATCGCCTACGAGCAGTACTTC. The full variable domain, with the rest looked up from reference TRBV11-2 and TRBJ2-7, is EAGVAQSPRYKIIEKRQSVAFWCNPISGHATLYWYQQILGQGPKLLIQFQNNGVVDDSQLPKDRFSAERLKGVDSTLKIQPAKLEDSAVYLCASSLAGGIAYEQYFGPGTRLTVT.